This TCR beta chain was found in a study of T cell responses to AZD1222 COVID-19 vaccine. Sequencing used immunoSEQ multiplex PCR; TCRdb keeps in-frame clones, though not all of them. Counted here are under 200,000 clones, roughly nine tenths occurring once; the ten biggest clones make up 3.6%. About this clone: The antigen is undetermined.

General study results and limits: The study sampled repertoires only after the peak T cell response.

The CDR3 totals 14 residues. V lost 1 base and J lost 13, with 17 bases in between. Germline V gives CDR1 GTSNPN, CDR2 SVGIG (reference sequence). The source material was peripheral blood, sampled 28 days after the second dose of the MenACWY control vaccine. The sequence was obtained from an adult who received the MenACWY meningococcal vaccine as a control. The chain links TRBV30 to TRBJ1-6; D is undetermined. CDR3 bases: TGTGCCTGGAGTGACCCCCGAGACCTGCCTCCCCTCCACTTT. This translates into CAWSDPRDLPPLHF.